The clone carrying this TCR beta chain was counted once. Its specificity is unknown. Time point described: peripheral blood 6 weeks after treatment start. Spike-ins of synthetic TCR analog templates went into each PCR. TCRdb keeps only in-frame clones here, not all; method: immunoSEQ multiplex PCR. The data hold 40,000 to 50,000 clones, with roughly 86% observed a single time. The entry originates in a study of PD-L1 blockade in urothelial cancer. Turning to the study itself: Blood analysis occurred 3 weeks (second dose) and 6 weeks after treatment start. Blood yielded a median of around 140,000 T cells per sample.

General study points: Stronger expansion of tumor-associated clones in blood at 3 weeks distinguished durable-benefit patients.

The sequence derives from a man aged 55-75 years with urothelial cancer. The sample was PBMCs, taken around atezolizumab (anti-PD-L1) treatment.

The CDR3 sequence: CASSPNAGSNQPQHF. Written as DNA, the CDR3 is TGTGCCAGCAGCCCAAACGCAGGTAGCAATCAGCCCCAGCATTTT. The gene calls are TRBV5-4 and TRBJ1-5, with unresolved D. CDR3 length equals 15 residues. CDR1 is SGHNT and CDR2 is YYREEE in the germline V gene (reference sequence). Trimming removed 4 bases from V and 0 bases from J, with 11 bases in between.